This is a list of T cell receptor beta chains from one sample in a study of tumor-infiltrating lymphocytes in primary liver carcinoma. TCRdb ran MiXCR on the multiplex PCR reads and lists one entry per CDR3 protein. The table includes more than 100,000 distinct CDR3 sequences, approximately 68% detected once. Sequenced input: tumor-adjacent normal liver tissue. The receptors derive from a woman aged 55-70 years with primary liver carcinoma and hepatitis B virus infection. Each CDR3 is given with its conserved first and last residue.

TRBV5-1	CANSGTGIQETQYF
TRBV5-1	CASSLGLPGRAEQFF
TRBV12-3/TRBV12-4	CGSTIGGIGQPHHF
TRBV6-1	CARSAESGRIYKQYF
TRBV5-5	CASSLDAWDRGLVGNQPLHF
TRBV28	CASSLPGQGLNYGYTF
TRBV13	CASSSRNRIHEQYF
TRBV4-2	CASSREQGSSYEQYF
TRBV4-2	CASSHERGDQETQYF
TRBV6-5	CASTIIPGHPNTEAFF
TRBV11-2	CASSQVPATYRGEQFF
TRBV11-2	CACSLIGNIEAFF
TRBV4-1	CASSQDPGRGYSGANVLTF
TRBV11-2	CASIYTRGSGRENQYF
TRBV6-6	CASNETTSGSSDEQYF
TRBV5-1	CASSLAIGQNTRELFF
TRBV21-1	CASSKVPGPTQETQYF
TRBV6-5	CASSPSWTGESETQYF
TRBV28	CASSSTGRRYNEQFF
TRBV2	CASSRSTAGGNEQFF
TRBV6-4	CANSDVVGGSTDTQYF
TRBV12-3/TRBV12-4	CASSPRGRGTYEQYF
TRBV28	CASRGLAEIHEQYF
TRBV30	CAWSVAGGHTDTQYF
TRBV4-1	CASSRGGSRYEQYF
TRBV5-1	CASSSQLAPRNEQFF
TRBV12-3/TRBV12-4	CASSPRNRRAGNEQFF
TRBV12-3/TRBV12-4	CASRGDRGLVDVQLF
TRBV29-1	CSVEVASYEQYF
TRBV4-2	CGSSQVAAATGELFF
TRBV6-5	CATSGWASPLHF
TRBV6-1	CVSSELGTEDNEQFF
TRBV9	CASSEYGQEQETQYF
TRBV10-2	CVSSESGFPYEQYF
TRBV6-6	CASSGTGGPDTQYF
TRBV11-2	CVSSPAFYGYTF
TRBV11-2	CISSLVGETQYF
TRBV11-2	CASSLGPGHTSEQYF
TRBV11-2	CASSLGRGLVPEQYF
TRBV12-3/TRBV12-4	CASGSSSSYEQYF